This T cell receptor beta chain was sequenced in a study of blood T cell repertoires in COVID-19 (TCRdb year 2020). Broadly, across the study: Collaborator samples came from the United States, Italy and Spain and covered acute and convalescent phases of COVID-19. A freely available public database, intended as a resource for researchers studying the immune response to SARS-CoV-2, is where the repertoires were released. Sample metadata almost always included a de-identified subject ID, COVID-19 status, age in years and sex. Samples came from the ongoing ImmuneRACE study (first 160 participants) plus 1,254 subjects from 6 global collaborators. Where available, HLA class I and class II types were taken from metadata supplied by the sample provider and were not determined by assay-based typing. The material from the prospective study consisted of cDNA or gDNA derived from T cells, B-cell-depleted T cells, or PBMCs. The dataset comprised deeply sampled blood TCRbeta repertoires from subjects exposed to, actively infected with, or recovered from COVID-19.

As for this clone: Its antigen has not been determined. It has no much larger one-base neighbor in the sample; base qualities were not kept.

Collaborating institutions collected whole blood in K2EDTA tubes following their own protocols. Collaborator samples were shipped for TCRbeta analysis as frozen whole blood, isolated PBMCs, or DNA extracted from either sample type. TCRbeta CDR3 regions were amplified from genomic DNA by means of the immunoSEQ Assay, a bias-controlled multiplex PCR. In the original analysis: Nucleated cell counts per sample were estimated from amplification of reference gene primers within the assay. Sequence reads were collapsed and filtered to measure the absolute abundance of every unique TCRbeta CDR3 rearrangement. Productive Simpson clonality was computed per sample as the square root of Simpson's diversity index over productive rearrangements. Drawn from immuneACCESS, this table holds only the in-frame rearrangements with V and J called that TCRdb kept. Clones are partly lost; checked studies trace under half to an unresolved V gene and leave the rest unexplained. V and J calls and clone size are copied from that table; D and trimming were computed from the DNA. The sample table holds 200,000 to 250,000 clones, of which roughly 80% were seen once. The top ten clones comprise roughly 10% of the sample.

According to the germline V gene, CDR1 reads WSHSY and CDR2 reads SAAADI. V and J are truncated by 7 bases and 0 bases respectively, leaving an intervening sequence of 9 bases. The cysteine opens and the phenylalanine closes a CDR3 of 14 amino acids. Kept here is only the CDR3 DNA, which spans 42 bases and is read in frame from base 1. Beyond this particular receptor, the publication reports: Clinical and demographic metadata were provided uncurated, with the amount varying by source and participant.

This sequence originates from an elderly man with acute or convalescent COVID-19. Input material: peripheral blood. The sequence is built from TRBV10-2 and TRBJ2-2; D gene: possibly TRBD1, on 6 matching bases. The sequence in DNA is TGCGCCAGCAAGGGACAAACGAACACCGGGGAGCTGTTTTTT. This yields the protein CASKGQTNTGELFF.